This TCR beta chain came from a study of early T cells in non-severe SARS-CoV-2 infection. The protocol attached unique molecular identifiers to individual cDNA molecules. TCRdb re-analysed the 5' RACE reads in MiXCR, keeping a single row per CDR3 protein. The sample consists of roughly 57,000 distinct CDR3 sequences, 13% of them appearing once. The germline CDR1 and CDR2 sequences are SGHDT and YYEEEE. Trimming pared 0 bases from V and 1 base from J, leaving 11 bases between. The CDR3 has 15 amino acids. This clonotype occurred a few times. The sequence was obtained from an adult who was a healthcare worker with PCR-confirmed SARS-CoV-2 infection or an uninfected control (not recorded which). Sample: whole blood, taken at baseline. V and J are TRBV5-6 and TRBJ2-7; possible D gene TRBD2, 5 bases. The CDR3 spells CASSLEREMSYEQYF. In DNA form, the CDR3 reads TGTGCCAGCAGCTTGGAGAGGGAAATGTCCTACGAGCAGTACTTC.